This TCR beta chain emerged from a study of Ad26.COV2.S vaccination and SARS-CoV-2 variants. Study overall: Recipients of Ad26.COV2.S got it intramuscularly, once or twice 56 days apart. Study outcomes and limitations: TCR breadth and depth analyses may have underestimated total T cell responses.

Comment on this clone: Its antigen is not known.

Regarding treatment: about 20 received Ad26.COV2.S at low or high dose, single or two shots; roughly 5 received placebo; per-sample allocation not given. Samples were taken on day 63 after the first vaccine or placebo injection. Generated by immunoSEQ multiplex PCR, the TCRdb table keeps only in-frame clones and is missing some. The repertoire includes roughly 700,000 clones, roughly 90% of them detected once, and about 1.5% sits in the top ten. Germline-derived CDR1 and CDR2 are LGHDT and YNNKEL (reference sequence). Unmatched junction bases numbered 19, after V lost 1 base and J lost 2 bases. The CDR3 extends over 22 amino acids.

This chain joins TRBV3-1 (or the pseudogene TRBV3-2) and TRBJ2-2, with 10 bases identical to TRBD2. The sample consisted of peripheral blood, taken in a trial of Ad26.COV2.S vaccine versus placebo. The TCR originated in a person between 18 and 59 years old who received the Ad26.COV2.S COVID-19 vaccine or a placebo. The CDR3 is CASSQVGYQLPSGRANTGELFF. The DNA of the CDR3 is TGTGCCAGCAGCCAAGTGGGCTATCAGCTTCCAAGCGGGAGGGCAAACACCGGGGAGCTGTTTTTT.